Following are 13 T cell receptor beta chains from one sample sequenced in a study of blood T cells in healthy people across ages. The use of a sample-barcoded 5' primer and a J-beta primer mix characterized a second PCR of 7 to 11 cycles. TCRdb processed the 5' RACE reads anew with MiXCR; each CDR3 protein has one entry. This sample has 800,000 or so distinct CDR3 sequences; around 68% occur once, and the top ten carry approximately 30%. The sequencing input was blood. These receptors came from a man aged 25-40 years in good health.

V and J are TRBV20-1 and TRBJ1-2, with D possibly TRBD1 on 6 matching bases. V lost 7 bases and J 8 bases, leaving 17 bases between the germline ends. The CDR3 extends over 12 amino acids. Germline CDR1 reads DFQATT; CDR2 reads SNEGSKA (reference sequence). CDR3 in amino acids: CSVYREVEGYTF. DNA for the CDR3: TGCAGTGTTTACAGGGAAGTTGAAGGCTACACCTTC.

The chain combines TRBV7-9 with TRBJ2-1; 11 nucleotides match TRBD1. Germline values: CDR1 SEHNR, CDR2 FQNEAQ (reference sequence). The CDR3 sequence is 17 residues long. Trimming cost V 4 bases and J 4 bases; bases outside gene matches: 9. The CDR3 DNA sequence: TGTGCCAGCAGCTCGATTCGGGACAGGGGGGGATACAATGAGCAGTTCTTC. It translates to CASSSIRDRGGYNEQFF. Full variable domain (outside the CDR3, taken from reference TRBV7-9 and TRBJ2-1): DTGVSQNPRHKITKRGQNVTFRCDPISEHNRLYWYRQTLGQGPEFLTYFQNEAQLEKSRLLSDRFSAERPKGSFSTLEIQRTEQGDSAMYLCASSSIRDRGGYNEQFFGPGTRLTVL.

This clonotype has more than one count but fewer than ten. The chain recombines TRBV20-1 with TRBJ2-3; unclear D gene. Per the germline V gene, CDR1 is DFQATT and CDR2 is SNEGSKA (reference sequence). This CDR3 comprises 12 residues. Trimming took 1 base from V and 2 from J, leaving 4 bases between them. The CDR3 is CSARGSTDTQYF. The CDR3 DNA reads TGCAGTGCTAGAGGGTCCACAGATACGCAGTATTTT.

This clonotype was picked up a small number of times. The rearrangement links TRBV29-1 to TRBJ2-2; the D is unclear. Germline V gene lookup returns CDR1 SQVTM and CDR2 ANQGSEA. V lost 4 bases and J lost 0, with 3 bases in between. The CDR3 has 12 residues. CDR3 protein: CSVVANTGELFF. The CDR3 DNA is TGCAGCGTTGTGGCGAACACCGGGGAGCTGTTTTTT.

The V and J genes are TRBV4-2 and TRBJ2-7, with 8 bases matching TRBD2. The CDR3 totals 17 residues. CDR1 and CDR2 from the germline V gene are LGHNA and YNFKEQ. Germline trimming cut 1 base from V and 0 bases from J; bases unmatched to any gene: 8. The CDR3 spells CASSQGLAGGPSYEQYF. For the CDR3, the DNA is TGTGCCAGCAGCCAAGGTCTGGCGGGGGGACCCTCCTACGAGCAGTACTTC.

This chain uses TRBV6-5 with TRBJ1-2, with D possibly being TRBD1 (6 bases). Germline loops: CDR1 MNHEY, CDR2 SVGAGI. V was cut by 6 bases and J by 4 bases, with 12 bases left in between. CDR3 size: 13 residues. The CDR3 coding sequence is TGTGCCAGCAGGAGGACAGAGTTCTATGGCTACACCTTC. Translating it yields CASRRTEFYGYTF.

The chain has TRBV5-1 and TRBJ1-2; TRBD1 is a possible D gene (6 bases). The germline gives CDR1 SGHRS, CDR2 YFSETQ. The ends were cut back, 0 bases at V and 4 bases at J, with 13 bases in the middle. The CDR3 covers 15 residues. For the CDR3, the DNA is TGCGCCAGCAGCTTGGATTGGGGGCGGACCTATGGCTACACCTTC. It translates to CASSLDWGRTYGYTF.

The chain combines TRBV7-3 with TRBJ2-1; 13 positions match TRBD2. This CDR3 is 15 amino acids long. J was trimmed by 6 bases and V by 5 bases; bases with no gene match: 4. The germline V gene encodes CDR1 SGHTA and CDR2 FQGTGA. The CDR3 spells CASSQTSGGPNEQFF. The CDR3 coding sequence is TGTGCCAGCAGCCAGACTAGCGGGGGGCCCAATGAGCAGTTCTTC.

This chain links TRBV28 with TRBJ2-7, with unresolved D. CDR3 size: 16 residues. V lost 4 bases and J 1 base, leaving 17 bases between the germline ends. Germline CDR1 reads MDHEN; CDR2 reads SYDVKM. The chain's CDR3 is CASSSVDLWTSYEQYF. The CDR3 nucleotides read TGTGCCAGCAGTTCCGTCGACCTATGGACGTCCTACGAGCAGTACTTC.

This chain joins TRBV24-1 and TRBJ1-1; D is ambiguous. The CDR3 contains 12 residues. V gave up 8 bases and J gave up 1 base, with 7 bases separating them. Germline CDR1 KGHDR, CDR2 SFDVKD. Written as DNA, the CDR3 is TGTGCCACCAAGGGCCCGAACACTGAAGCTTTCTTT. This encodes CATKGPNTEAFF.

The chain has TRBV9 and TRBJ2-3, with a tentative D call TRBD2 (6 bases). This CDR3 is 17 amino acids long. Germline CDR1 and CDR2: SGDLS and YYNGEE. Deletions cut 4 bases from V and 0 bases from J, with 18 bases between. The CDR3, as DNA: TGTGCCAGCAGCACCCAGGGAGGAGCCTCTAGCACAGATACGCAGTATTTT. It encodes CASSTQGGASSTDTQYF.

The DNA of the CDR3 is TGTGCCAGCAGTCATCAGCCTGGATCCTATAATTCACCCCTCCACTTT. This encodes CASSHQPGSYNSPLHF. This chain connects TRBV12-3 or TRBV12-4 to TRBJ1-6; no reliable D call. V dropped 5 bases and J dropped 1 base, with 12 bases sitting between them. The CDR3 sequence is 16 residues long.

J is TRBJ2-3 and V is TRBV4-3, with 9 bases matching TRBD1. Trimming at V came to 4 bases and at J to 2 bases, leaving 10 bases not matched to a gene. The CDR3 is 17 residues long. Germline V gives CDR1 LGHNA, CDR2 YSLEER. The CDR3 nucleotides are TGCGCCAGCAGCCTAGAGGGGACAGGGATTATCACAGATACGCAGTATTTT. Amino acid sequence: CASSLEGTGIITDTQYF.